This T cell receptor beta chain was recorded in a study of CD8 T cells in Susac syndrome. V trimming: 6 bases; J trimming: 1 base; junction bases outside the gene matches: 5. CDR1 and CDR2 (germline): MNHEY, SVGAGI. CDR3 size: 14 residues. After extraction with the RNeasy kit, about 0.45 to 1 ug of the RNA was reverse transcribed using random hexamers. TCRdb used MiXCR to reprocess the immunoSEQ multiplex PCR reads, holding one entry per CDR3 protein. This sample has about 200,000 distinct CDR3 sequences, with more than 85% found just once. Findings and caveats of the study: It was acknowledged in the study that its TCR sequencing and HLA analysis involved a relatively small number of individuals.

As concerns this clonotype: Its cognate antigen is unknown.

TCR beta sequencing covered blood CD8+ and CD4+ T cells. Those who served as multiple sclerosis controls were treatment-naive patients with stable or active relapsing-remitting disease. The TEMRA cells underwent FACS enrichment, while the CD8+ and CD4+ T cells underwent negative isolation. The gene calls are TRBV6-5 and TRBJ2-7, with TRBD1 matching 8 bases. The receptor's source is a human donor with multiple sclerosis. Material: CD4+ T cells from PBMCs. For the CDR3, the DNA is TGTGCCAGCAGCGGGACAGGACTTTCCTACGAGCAGTACTTC. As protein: CASSGTGLSYEQYF.